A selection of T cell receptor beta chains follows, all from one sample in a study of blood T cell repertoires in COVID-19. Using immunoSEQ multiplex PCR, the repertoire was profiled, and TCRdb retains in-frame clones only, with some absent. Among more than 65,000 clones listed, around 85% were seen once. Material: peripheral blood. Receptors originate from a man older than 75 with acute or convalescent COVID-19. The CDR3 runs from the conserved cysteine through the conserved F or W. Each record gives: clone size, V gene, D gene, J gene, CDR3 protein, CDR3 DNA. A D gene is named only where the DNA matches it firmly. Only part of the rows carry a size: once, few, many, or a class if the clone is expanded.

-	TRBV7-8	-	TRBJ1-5	CASSPTTVSNQPQHF	TGTGCCAGCAGCCCGACGACAGTAAGCAATCAGCCCCAGCATTTT
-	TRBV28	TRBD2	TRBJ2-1	CASSPRYRTSGSGGSYNEQFF	TGTGCCAGCAGTCCCCGCTACAGGACTAGCGGGAGCGGGGGGTCCTACAATGAGCAGTTCTTC
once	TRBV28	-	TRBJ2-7	CASRPGEYYEQYF	TGTGCCAGCCGCCCCGGGGAGTACTACGAGCAGTACTTC
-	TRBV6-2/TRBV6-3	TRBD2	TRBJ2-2	CASSYRASGNTGELFF	TGTGCCAGCAGTTACCGGGCTAGCGGAAACACCGGGGAGCTGTTTTTT
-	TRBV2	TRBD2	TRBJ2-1	CASTRLATFYNEQFF	TGTGCCAGCACCAGACTAGCTACCTTCTACAATGAGCAGTTCTTC
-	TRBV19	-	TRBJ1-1	CASMLGGESTEAFF	TGTGCCAGTATGTTAGGGGGGGAAAGCACTGAAGCTTTCTTT
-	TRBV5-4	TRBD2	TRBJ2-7	CASSQGLAGGEQYF	TGTGCCAGCAGCCAAGGACTAGCGGGGGGCGAGCAGTACTTC
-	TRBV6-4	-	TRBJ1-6	CASSDSDLDPLHF	TGTGCCAGCAGTGACTCGGACTTGGACCCCCTCCACTTT
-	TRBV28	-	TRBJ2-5	CASSLGLSDQTETQYF	TGTGCCAGCAGTTTAGGGCTTTCAGACCAAACAGAGACCCAGTACTTC
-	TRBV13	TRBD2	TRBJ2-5	CASSSGLAGGRFGETQYF	TGTGCCAGCAGCTCCGGACTAGCGGGAGGGCGGTTTGGGGAGACCCAGTACTTC
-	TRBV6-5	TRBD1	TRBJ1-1	CASSYNRGANTEAFF	TGTGCCAGCAGTTACAACAGGGGGGCGAACACTGAAGCTTTCTTT
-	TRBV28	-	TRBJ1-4	CASSLPTGENEKLFF	TGTGCCAGCAGTTTACCAACAGGAGAGAATGAAAAACTGTTTTTT
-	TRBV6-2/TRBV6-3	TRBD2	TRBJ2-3	CASSYPPMGLASTDTQYF	TGTGCCAGCAGTTATCCGCCCATGGGACTAGCGAGCACAGATACGCAGTATTTT
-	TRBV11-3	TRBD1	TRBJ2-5	CASSSPTGPLETQYF	TGTGCCAGCAGCTCACCGACAGGGCCTCTAGAGACCCAGTACTTC
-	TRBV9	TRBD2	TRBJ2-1	CASSGYSGGAKNEQFF	TGTGCCAGCAGCGGATATAGCGGGGGGGCCAAAAATGAGCAGTTCTTC
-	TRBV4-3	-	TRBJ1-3	CASSQVQDNGNTIYF	TGCGCCAGCAGCCAAGTACAGGATAATGGAAACACCATATATTTT
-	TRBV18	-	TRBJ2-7	CASSPPVAVYEQYF	TGTGCCAGCTCACCACCAGTCGCAGTCTACGAGCAGTACTTC
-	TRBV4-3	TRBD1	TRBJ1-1	CASSQGQGAGYAFF	TGCGCCAGCAGCCAGGGACAGGGGGCCGGGTATGCTTTCTTT
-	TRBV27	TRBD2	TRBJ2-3	CASKAAEGREGGDTQYF	TGTGCCAGCAAAGCAGCAGAAGGGCGGGAGGGGGGAGATACGCAGTATTTT
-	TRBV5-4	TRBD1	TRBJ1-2	CASSFGGQALNYGYTF	TGTGCCAGCAGCTTCGGAGGACAGGCACTTAACTATGGCTACACCTTC
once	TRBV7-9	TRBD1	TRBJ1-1	CASSLGGAGQRDTEAFF	TGTGCCAGCAGCTTAGGAGGGGCGGGACAGAGGGACACTGAAGCTTTCTTT
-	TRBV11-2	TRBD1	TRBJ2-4	CASSDPSGTGKNIQYF	TGTGCCAGCAGCGATCCTTCCGGGACAGGCAAAAACATTCAGTACTTC
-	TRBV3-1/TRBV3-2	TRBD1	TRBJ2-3	CASSQDHSGQRTQYF	TGTGCCAGCAGCCAAGATCATTCGGGACAGCGAACGCAGTATTTT
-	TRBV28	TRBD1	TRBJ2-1	CASSNPGTGRNEQFF	TGTGCCAGCAGCAACCCTGGGACAGGGAGGAATGAGCAGTTCTTC
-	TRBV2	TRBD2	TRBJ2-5	CASTTSGRMETQYF	TGTGCCAGCACTACTAGCGGGAGAATGGAGACCCAGTACTTC
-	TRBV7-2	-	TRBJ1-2	CASSPVLGGNGYTF	TGTGCCAGCAGCCCTGTACTGGGGGGTAATGGCTACACCTTC
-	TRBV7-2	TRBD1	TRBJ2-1	CASSPRTGGESRQQFF	TGTGCCAGCAGCCCCCGGACAGGGGGCGAAAGTCGACAGCAGTTCTTC
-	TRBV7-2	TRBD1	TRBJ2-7	CASRRPGQGSYEQYF	TGTGCCAGCAGGCGACCGGGACAGGGATCCTACGAGCAGTACTTC
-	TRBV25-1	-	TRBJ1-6	CPEGGACHSPLHF	TGTCCAGAGGGGGGGGCTTGCCATTCACCCCTCCACTTT
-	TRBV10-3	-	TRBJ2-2	CAISERGGRTGELFF	TGTGCCATCAGTGAGAGGGGGGGGAGAACCGGGGAGCTGTTTTTT
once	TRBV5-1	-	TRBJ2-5	CASSFPPGVSYPRTQYF	TGCGCCAGCAGCTTTCCCCCCGGGGTTAGCTACCCCCGGACCCAGTACTTC
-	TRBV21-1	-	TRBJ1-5	CASSKGGGRGSNQPQHF	TGTGCCAGCAGCAAGGGGGGAGGTCGGGGTAGCAATCAGCCCCAGCATTTT
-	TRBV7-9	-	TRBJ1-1	CASSPGTGGMNTEAFF	TGTGCCAGCAGCCCTGGGACGGGGGGAATGAACACTGAAGCTTTCTTT
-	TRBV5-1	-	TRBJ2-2	CASSLGVAPNTGELFF	TGCGCCAGCAGCTTGGGGGTAGCGCCTAACACCGGGGAGCTGTTTTTT
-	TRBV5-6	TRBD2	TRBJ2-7	CASSLAWRGSSHEQYF	TGTGCCAGCAGCTTGGCCTGGCGCGGGAGTTCACACGAGCAGTACTTC
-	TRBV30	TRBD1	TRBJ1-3	CAWTGTGGNTIYF	TGTGCCTGGACCGGGACAGGAGGAAACACCATATATTTT
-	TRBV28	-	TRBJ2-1	CASSFPREQFF	TGTGCCAGCAGTTTCCCCCGGGAGCAGTTCTTC
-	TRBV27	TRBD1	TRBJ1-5	CASSSSPTRQGNQPQHF	TGTGCCAGCAGTTCTTCCCCTACCCGACAGGGGAATCAGCCCCAGCATTTT
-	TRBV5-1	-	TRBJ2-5	CASSPLYQETQYF	TGCGCCAGCAGCCCCTTGTACCAAGAGACCCAGTACTTC
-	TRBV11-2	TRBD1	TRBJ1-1	CASSLGATGGTEAFF	TGTGCCAGCAGCTTAGGTGCGACAGGGGGCACTGAAGCTTTCTTT
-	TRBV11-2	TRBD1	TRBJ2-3	CASSLEDRGGWDTQYF	TGTGCCAGCAGCTTAGAGGACAGGGGGGGGTGGGATACGCAGTATTTT
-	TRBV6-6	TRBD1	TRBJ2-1	CASSWGQGGDEQFF	TGTGCCAGCAGTTGGGGACAGGGAGGTGATGAGCAGTTCTTC
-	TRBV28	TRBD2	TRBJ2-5	CASSLGATSGKGGQETQYF	TGTGCCAGCAGTTTGGGGGCGACTAGCGGGAAAGGAGGACAAGAGACCCAGTACTTC